This T cell receptor beta chain was sequenced during a study of vaccination effects on CD4 cells after COVID-19. When roughly eleven days of culture had elapsed, CD4+ T cells were isolated. Vaccine recipients lacked prior SARS-CoV-2 infection and had negative nucleocapsid antibodies. On day 3 and again on day 7, half the medium was replaced with IL-2 medium. Points on this clone: What it binds is unknown.

Looked up from germline, CDR1 is MDHEN and CDR2 is SYDVKM. V was trimmed by 5 bases and J by 1 base, leaving 15 bases between them. This CDR3 has 16 amino acids. The data were produced by immunoSEQ multiplex PCR, yet TCRdb's version contains in-frame clones alone and is incomplete. This sample has some 50,000 clones, with approximately 70% found just once. This receptor was identified in a human donor who received a COVID-19 vaccine. This chain joins TRBV28 and TRBJ2-4; D is unclear. Here the sequenced sample was CD4+ T cells from PBMCs cultured without peptide, taken before COVID-19 vaccination. For the CDR3, the DNA is TGTGCCAGCAGTCCTGCCCAGACTTGGGCCAAAAACATTCAGTACTTC. Translation gives CASSPAQTWAKNIQYF.